This TCR beta chain was retrieved from a study of beta chain features in type 1 diabetes. The sequenced template was cDNA made from the entire isolated RNA. Sequencing used immunoSEQ multiplex PCR; TCRdb keeps in-frame clones, though not all of them. The data show about 160,000 clones, with approximately 7.8% seen just once and more than 0.75% held by the top ten. Heparinised blood was drawn once per donor, averaging around 120 mL. Sorted populations all had greater than 98% purity. V was clipped by 6 bases and J by 3 bases, with 20 bases between them. Germline CDR1 is SNHLY and CDR2 is FYNNEI. The CDR3 totals 16 residues. As to this clone: Its antigen is still unknown.

Study-wide results and limits: When VDJ junctions were examined, type 1 diabetes patients showed fewer insertions and more deletions. Type 1 diabetes patients had TCRB CDR3s that were shorter (moderately but significantly so) in all four CD4+ subsets.

The sample comprised central memory CD4+ T cells from blood. The rearrangement links TRBV2 to TRBJ2-5, with TRBD2 as a possible D gene (5 bases). The receptor comes from a woman aged 40 to 55 with type 1 diabetes. The CDR3 region has the DNA TGTGCCAGCAGCTCCTCACAGAGCGGAAGGAAAGAGACCCAGTACTTC. It specifies CASSSSQSGRKETQYF.